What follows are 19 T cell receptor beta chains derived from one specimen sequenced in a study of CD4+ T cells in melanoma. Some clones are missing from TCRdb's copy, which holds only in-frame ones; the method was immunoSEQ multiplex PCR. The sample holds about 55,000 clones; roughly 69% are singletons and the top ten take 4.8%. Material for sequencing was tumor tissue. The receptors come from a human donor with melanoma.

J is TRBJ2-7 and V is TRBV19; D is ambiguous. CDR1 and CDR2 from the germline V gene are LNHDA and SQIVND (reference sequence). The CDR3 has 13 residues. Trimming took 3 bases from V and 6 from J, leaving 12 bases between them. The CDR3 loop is CASSIGPTGEQYF. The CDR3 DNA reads TGTGCCAGTAGTATTGGGCCTACCGGCGAGCAGTACTTC.

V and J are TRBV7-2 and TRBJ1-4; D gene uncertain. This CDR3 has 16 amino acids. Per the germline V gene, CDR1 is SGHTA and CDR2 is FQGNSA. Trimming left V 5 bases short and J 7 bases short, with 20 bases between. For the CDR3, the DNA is TGTGCCAGCAGCCCTTACACCGCGCGGTCAGGTGAAAAACTGTTTTTT. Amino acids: CASSPYTARSGEKLFF.

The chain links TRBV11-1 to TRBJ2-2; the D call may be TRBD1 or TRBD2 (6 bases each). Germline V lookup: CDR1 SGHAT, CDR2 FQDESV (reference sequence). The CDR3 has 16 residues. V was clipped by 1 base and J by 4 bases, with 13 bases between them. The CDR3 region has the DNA TGTGCCAGCAGCTTAGGTTCTCGGGGGCCCACCGGGGAGCTGTTTTTT. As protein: CASSLGSRGPTGELFF.

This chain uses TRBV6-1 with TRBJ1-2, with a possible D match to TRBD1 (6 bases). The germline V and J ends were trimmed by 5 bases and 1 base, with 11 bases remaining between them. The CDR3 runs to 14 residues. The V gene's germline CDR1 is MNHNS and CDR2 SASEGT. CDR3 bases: TGTGCCAGCAGTAGACAGGTGATTAACTATGGCTACACCTTC. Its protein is CASSRQVINYGYTF.

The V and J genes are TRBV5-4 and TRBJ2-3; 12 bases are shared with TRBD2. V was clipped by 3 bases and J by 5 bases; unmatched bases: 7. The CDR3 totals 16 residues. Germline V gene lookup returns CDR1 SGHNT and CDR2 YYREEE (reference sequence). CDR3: CASSSSGGAVGDTQYF. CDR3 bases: TGTGCCAGCAGCTCTAGCGGGGGGGCCGTCGGAGATACGCAGTATTTT.

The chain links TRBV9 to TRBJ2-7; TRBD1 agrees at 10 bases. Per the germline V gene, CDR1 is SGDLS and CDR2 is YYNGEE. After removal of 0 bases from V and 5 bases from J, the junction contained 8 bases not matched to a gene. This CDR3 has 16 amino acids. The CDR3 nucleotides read TGTGCCAGCAGCGTAGCCCCCGGGACAGGGGACGACGAGCAGTACTTC. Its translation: CASSVAPGTGDDEQYF.

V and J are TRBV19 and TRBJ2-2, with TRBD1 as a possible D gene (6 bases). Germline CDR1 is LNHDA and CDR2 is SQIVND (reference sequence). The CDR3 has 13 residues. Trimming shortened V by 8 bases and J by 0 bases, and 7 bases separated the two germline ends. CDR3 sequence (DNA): TGTGCCAGTCAGGGGCCGAACACCGGGGAGCTGTTTTTT. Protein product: CASQGPNTGELFF.

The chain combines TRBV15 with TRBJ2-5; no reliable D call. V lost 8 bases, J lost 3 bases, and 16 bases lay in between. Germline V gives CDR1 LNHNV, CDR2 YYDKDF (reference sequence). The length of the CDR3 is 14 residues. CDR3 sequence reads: CATSRGRIEETQYF. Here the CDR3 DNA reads TGTGCCACCTCAAGAGGCAGAATTGAAGAGACCCAGTACTTC.

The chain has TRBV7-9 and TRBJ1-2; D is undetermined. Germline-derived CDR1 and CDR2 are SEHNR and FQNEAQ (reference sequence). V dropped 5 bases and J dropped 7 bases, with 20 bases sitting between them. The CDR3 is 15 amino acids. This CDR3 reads CASSPPVGFPPGYTF. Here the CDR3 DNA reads TGTGCCAGCAGCCCACCGGTGGGCTTCCCCCCTGGCTACACCTTC. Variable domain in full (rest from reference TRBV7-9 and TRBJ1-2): DTGVSQNPRHKITKRGQNVTFRCDPISEHNRLYWYRQTLGQGPEFLTYFQNEAQLEKSRLLSDRFSAERPKGSFSTLEIQRTEQGDSAMYLCASSPPVGFPPGYTFGSGTRLTVV.

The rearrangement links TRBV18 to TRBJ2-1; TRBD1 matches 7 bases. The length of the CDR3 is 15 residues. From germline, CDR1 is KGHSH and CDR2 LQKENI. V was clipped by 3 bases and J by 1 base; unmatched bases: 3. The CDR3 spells CASSPKGASYNEQFF. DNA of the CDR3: TGTGCCAGCTCACCCAAGGGGGCTTCCTACAATGAGCAGTTCTTC.

CDR3 DNA sequence: TGCGCCAGCAGCAGGGGACAGAGCTACAATGAGCAGTTCTTC. This sequence encodes CASSRGQSYNEQFF. The chain joins TRBV5-1 to TRBJ2-1; 7 nucleotides align to TRBD1. Unmatched junction bases numbered 4, after V lost 4 bases and J lost 3 bases. In germline, CDR1 is SGHRS, CDR2 YFSETQ. The CDR3 runs 14 residues.

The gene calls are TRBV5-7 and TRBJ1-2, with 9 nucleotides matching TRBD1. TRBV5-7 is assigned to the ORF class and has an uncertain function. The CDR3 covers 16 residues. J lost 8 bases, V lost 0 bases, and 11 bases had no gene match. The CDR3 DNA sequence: TGTGCCAGCAGCTTGGAGGGCCGACAGGGGGTTCGCGGCTACACCTTC. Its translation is CASSLEGRQGVRGYTF.

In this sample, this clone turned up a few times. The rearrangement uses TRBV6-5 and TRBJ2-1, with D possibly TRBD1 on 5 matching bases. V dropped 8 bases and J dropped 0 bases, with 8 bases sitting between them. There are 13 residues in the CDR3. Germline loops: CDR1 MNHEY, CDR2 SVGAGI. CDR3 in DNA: TGTGCCAGCCGACAGAGCTCCTACAATGAGCAGTTCTTC. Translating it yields CASRQSSYNEQFF.

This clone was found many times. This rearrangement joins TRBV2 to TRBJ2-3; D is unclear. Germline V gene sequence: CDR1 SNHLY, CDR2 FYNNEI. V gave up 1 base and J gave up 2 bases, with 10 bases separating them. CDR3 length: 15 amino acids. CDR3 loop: CASSEVGLHTDTQYF. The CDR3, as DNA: TGTGCCAGCAGTGAAGTTGGGCTACACACAGATACGCAGTATTTT.

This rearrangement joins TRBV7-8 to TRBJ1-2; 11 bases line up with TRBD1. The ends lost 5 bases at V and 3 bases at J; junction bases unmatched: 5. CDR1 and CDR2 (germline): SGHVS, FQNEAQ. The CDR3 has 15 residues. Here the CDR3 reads CASSLGTGGYYGYTF. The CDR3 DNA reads TGTGCCAGCAGCCTAGGGACAGGGGGGTACTATGGCTACACCTTC. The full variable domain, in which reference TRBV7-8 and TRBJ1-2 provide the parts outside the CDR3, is GAGVSQSPRYKVAKRGQDVALRCDPISGHVSLFWYQQALGQGPEFLTYFQNEAQLDKSGLPSDRFFAERPEGSVSTLKIQRTQQEDSAVYLCASSLGTGGYYGYTFGSGTRLTVV.

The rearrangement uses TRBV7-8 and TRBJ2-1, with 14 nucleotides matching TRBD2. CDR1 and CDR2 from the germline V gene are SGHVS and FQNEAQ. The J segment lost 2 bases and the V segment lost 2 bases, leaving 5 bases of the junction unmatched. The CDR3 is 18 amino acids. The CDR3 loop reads CASSLSRGLAGAYNEQFF. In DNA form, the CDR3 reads TGTGCCAGCAGCTTAAGTAGGGGACTAGCGGGGGCCTACAATGAGCAGTTCTTC.

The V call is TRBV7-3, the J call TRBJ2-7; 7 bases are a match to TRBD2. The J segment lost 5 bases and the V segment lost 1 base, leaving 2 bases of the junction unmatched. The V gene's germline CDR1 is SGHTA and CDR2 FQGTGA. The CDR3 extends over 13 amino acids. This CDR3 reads CASSLRAGDEQYF. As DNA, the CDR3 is TGTGCCAGCAGCTTAAGGGCGGGAGACGAGCAGTACTTC. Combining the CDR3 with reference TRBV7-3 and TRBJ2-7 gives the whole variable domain GAGVSQTPSNKVTEKGKYVELRCDPISGHTALYWYRQSLGQGPEFLIYFQGTGAADDSGLPNDRFFAVRPEGSVSTLKIQRTERGDSAVYLCASSLRAGDEQYFGPGTRLTVT.

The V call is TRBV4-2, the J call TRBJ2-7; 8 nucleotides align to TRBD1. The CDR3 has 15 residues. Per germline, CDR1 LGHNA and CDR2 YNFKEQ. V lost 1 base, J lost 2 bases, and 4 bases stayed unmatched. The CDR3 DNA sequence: TGTGCCAGCAGCCAAGGGGCACAGGGGGCCTACGAGCAGTACTTC. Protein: CASSQGAQGAYEQYF.

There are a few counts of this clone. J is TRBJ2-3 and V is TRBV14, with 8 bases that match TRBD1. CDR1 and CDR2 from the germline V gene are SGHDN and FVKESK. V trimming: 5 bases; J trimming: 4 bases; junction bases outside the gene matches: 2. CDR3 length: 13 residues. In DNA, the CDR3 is TGTGCCAGCAGCAACAGGGGGGCAGATACGCAGTATTTT. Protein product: CASSNRGADTQYF.